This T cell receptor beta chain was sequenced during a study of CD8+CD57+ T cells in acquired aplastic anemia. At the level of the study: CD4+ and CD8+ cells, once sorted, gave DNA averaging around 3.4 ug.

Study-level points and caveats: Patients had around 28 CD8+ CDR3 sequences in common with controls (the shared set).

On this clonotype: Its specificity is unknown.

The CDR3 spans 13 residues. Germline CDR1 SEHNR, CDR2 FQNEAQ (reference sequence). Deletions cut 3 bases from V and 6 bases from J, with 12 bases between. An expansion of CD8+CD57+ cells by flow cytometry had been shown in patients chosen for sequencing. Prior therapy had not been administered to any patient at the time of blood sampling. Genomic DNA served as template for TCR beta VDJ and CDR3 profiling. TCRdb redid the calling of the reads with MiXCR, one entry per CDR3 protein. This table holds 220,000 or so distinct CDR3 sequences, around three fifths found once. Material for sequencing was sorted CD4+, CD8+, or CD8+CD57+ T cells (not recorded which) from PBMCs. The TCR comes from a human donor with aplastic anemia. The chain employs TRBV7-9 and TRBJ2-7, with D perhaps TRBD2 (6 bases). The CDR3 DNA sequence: TGTGCCAGCAGCTTTGGGCCCGGGGGCGAGCAGTACTTC. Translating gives CASSFGPGGEQYF.